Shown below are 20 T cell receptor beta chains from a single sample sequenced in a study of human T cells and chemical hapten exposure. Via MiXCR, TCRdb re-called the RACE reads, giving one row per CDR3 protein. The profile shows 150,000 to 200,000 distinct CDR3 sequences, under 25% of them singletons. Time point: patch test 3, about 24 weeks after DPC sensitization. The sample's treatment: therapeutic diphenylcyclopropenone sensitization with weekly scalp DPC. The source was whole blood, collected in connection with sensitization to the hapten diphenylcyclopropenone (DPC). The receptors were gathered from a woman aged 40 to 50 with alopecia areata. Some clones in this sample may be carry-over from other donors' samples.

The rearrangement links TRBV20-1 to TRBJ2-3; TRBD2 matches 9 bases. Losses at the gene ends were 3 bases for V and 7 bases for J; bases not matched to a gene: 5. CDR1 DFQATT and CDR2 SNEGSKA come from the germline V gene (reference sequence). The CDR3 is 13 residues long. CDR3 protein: CSARAGGPNTQYF. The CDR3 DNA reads TGCAGTGCTAGGGCGGGAGGGCCAAATACGCAGTATTTT.

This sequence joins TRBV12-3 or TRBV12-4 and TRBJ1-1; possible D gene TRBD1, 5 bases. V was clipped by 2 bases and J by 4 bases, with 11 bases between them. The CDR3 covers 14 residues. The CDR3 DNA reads TGTGCCAGCAGTTTACAGACAGATTTCACTGAAGCTTTCTTT. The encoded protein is CASSLQTDFTEAFF.

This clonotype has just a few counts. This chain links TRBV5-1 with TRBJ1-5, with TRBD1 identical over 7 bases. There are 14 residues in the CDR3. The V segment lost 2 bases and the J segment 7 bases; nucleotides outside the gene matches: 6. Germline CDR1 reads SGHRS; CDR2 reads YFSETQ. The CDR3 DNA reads TGCGCCAGCAGCTTCACAGGGGTCGGGCAGCCCCAGCATTTT. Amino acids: CASSFTGVGQPQHF.

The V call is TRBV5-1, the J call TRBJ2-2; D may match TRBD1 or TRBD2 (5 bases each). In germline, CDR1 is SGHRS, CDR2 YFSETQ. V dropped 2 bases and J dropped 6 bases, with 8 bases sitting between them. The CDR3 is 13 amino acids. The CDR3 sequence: CASSLGTAGELFF. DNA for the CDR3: TGCGCCAGCAGCTTAGGGACGGCCGGGGAGCTGTTTTTT.

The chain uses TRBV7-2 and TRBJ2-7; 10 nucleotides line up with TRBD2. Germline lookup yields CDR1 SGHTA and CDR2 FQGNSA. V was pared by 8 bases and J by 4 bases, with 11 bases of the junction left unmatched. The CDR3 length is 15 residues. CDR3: CASSLAGVTAYEQYF. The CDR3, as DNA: TGTGCCAGCTCGCTAGCGGGAGTCACCGCGTACGAGCAGTACTTC. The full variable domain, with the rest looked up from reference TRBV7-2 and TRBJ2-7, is GAGVSQSPSNKVTEKGKDVELRCDPISGHTALYWYRQSLGQGLEFLIYFQGNSAPDKSGLPSDRFSAERTGGSVSTLTIQRTQQEDSAVYLCASSLAGVTAYEQYFGPGTRLTVT.

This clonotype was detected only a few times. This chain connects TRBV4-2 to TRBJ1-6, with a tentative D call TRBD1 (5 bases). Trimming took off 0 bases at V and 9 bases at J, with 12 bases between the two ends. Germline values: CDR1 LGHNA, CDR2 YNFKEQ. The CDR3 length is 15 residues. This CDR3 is CASSQDRQGGSPLHF. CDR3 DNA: TGTGCCAGCAGCCAAGATCGGCAGGGCGGTTCACCCCTCCACTTT.

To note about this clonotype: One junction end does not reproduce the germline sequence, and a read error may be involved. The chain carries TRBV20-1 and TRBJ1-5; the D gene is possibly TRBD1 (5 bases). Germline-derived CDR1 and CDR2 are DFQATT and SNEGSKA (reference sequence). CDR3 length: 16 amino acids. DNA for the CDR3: TGCAGTGCCAGAGATCCACGGGGGTCGGGCAATCAGCCCCAGCATTTT. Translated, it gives CSARDPRGSGNQPQHF.

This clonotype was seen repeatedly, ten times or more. This chain's CDR3 is CASSWRTSTDTQYF. In DNA, the CDR3 is TGTGCCAGCAGTTGGCGAACTAGCACAGATACGCAGTATTTT. The chain is built from TRBV7-6 and TRBJ2-3, with no clear D. Deletions cut 6 bases from V and 0 bases from J, with 10 bases between. The germline gives CDR1 SGHVS, CDR2 FNYEAQ. The CDR3 is made up of 14 amino acids.

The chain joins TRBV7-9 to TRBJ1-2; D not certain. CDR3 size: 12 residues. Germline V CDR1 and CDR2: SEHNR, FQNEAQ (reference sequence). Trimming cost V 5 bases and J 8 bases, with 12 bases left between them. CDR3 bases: TGTGCCAGCAGCCAGACGGATAGCGGCTACACCTTC. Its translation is CASSQTDSGYTF.

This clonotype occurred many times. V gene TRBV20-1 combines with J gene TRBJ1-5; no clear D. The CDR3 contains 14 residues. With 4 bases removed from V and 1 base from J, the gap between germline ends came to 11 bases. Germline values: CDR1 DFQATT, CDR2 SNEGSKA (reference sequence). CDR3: CSAIDPRSNQPQHF. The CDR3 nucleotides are TGCAGTGCTATAGACCCGAGAAGCAATCAGCCCCAGCATTTT.

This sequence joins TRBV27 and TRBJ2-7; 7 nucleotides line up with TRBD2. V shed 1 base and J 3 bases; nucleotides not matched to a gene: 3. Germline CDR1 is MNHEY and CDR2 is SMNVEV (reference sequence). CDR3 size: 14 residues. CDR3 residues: CASSLLRERYEQYF. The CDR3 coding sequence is TGTGCCAGCAGTTTATTGCGGGAGCGCTACGAGCAGTACTTC.

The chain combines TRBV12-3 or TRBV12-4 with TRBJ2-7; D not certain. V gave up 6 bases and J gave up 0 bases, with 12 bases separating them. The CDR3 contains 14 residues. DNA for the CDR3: TGTGCCAGCAGCCCTGAACGAAGCTCCTACGAGCAGTACTTC. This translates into CASSPERSSYEQYF.

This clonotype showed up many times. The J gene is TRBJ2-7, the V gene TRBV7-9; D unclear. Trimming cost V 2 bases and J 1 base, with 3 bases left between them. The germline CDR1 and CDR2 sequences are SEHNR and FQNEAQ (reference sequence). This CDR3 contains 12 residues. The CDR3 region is CASSLRSYEQYF. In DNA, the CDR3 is TGTGCCAGCAGCTTAAGGTCCTACGAGCAGTACTTC.

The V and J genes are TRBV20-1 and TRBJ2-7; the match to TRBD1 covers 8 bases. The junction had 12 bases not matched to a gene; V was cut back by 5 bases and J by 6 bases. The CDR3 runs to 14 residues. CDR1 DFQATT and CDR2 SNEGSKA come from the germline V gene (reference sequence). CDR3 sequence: CSAPSGQGAGEQYF. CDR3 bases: TGCAGTGCTCCCTCAGGGCAGGGGGCCGGCGAGCAGTACTTC.

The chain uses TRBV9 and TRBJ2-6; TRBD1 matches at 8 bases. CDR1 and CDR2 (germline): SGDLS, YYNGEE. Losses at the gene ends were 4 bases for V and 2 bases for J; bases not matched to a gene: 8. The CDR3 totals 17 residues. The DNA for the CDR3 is TGTGCCAGCAGCTCCCAGGGGGCTCTCACTGGGGCCAACGTCCTGACTTTC. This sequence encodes CASSSQGALTGANVLTF.

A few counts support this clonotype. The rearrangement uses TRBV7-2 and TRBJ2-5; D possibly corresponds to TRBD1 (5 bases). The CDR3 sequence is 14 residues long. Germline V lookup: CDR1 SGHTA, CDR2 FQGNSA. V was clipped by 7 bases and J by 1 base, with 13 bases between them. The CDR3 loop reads CASKMDNSQETQYF. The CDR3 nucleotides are TGTGCCAGCAAGATGGACAACTCCCAAGAGACCCAGTACTTC.

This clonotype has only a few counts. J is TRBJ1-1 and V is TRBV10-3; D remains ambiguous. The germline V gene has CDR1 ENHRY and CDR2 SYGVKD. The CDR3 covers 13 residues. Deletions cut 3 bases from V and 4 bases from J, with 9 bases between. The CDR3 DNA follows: TGTGCCATCAGTGAAATGGGCGGCACTGAAGCTTTCTTT. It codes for CAISEMGGTEAFF.

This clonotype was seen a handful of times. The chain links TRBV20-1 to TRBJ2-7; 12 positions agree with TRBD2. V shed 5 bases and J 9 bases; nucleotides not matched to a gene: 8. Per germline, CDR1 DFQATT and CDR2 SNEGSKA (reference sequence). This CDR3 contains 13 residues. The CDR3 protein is CSAWLAGGPAQYF. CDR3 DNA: TGCAGTGCTTGGCTAGCGGGAGGGCCGGCGCAGTACTTC.

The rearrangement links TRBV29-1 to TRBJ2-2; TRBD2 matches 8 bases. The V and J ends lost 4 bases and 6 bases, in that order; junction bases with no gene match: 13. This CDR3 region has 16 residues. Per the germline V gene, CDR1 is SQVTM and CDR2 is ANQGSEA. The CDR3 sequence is CSVVRPTAGAPGELFF. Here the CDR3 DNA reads TGCAGCGTTGTCCGACCTACAGCGGGAGCGCCCGGGGAGCTGTTTTTT.

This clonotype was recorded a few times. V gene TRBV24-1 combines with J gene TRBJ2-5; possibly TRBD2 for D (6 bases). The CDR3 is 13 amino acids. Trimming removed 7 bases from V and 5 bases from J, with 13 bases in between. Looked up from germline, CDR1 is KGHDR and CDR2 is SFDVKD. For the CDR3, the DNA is TGTGCCACCAGCAGGAGGGCAGGGGAGACCCAGTACTTC. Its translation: CATSRRAGETQYF.